Following are 24 T cell receptor beta chains from one sample sequenced in a study of T cell repertoires in cytomegalovirus infection. Each CDR3 protein gets one entry after TCRdb re-called the reads with MiXCR. The sample gives 750,000 to 950,000 distinct CDR3 sequences, 29% of which show up once; roughly 14% is in the top ten. Antigen specificity for these receptors is unknown. Source: cultured CD8+ T cells from PBMCs, taken from culture after CMV antigen stimulation. The receptors stem from a human donor in good health (CMV status not recorded). Some clones in this sample may be carry-over from other donors' samples.

The chain is built from TRBV7-9 and TRBJ2-1, with D perhaps assigned TRBD1 or TRBD2 (5 bases each). Germline CDR1 reads SEHNR; CDR2 reads FQNEAQ (reference sequence). Trimming stripped 2 bases from V and 4 bases from J, with 15 bases between. The CDR3 sequence is 16 residues long. CDR3 in DNA: TGTGCCAGCAGCTTAAGGGACGATCATCGTTACAATGAGCAGTTCTTC. Translation gives CASSLRDDHRYNEQFF.

The rearrangement uses TRBV27 and TRBJ1-1; tentative D call: TRBD1 (5 bases). Per germline, CDR1 MNHEY and CDR2 SMNVEV (reference sequence). Trimming took off 3 bases at V and 1 base at J, with 12 bases between the two ends. This CDR3 has 15 amino acids. The CDR3, as DNA: TGTGCCAGCAGTTTTGGGTGGGGGGGGAACACTGAAGCTTTCTTT. This encodes CASSFGWGGNTEAFF.

This clonotype was picked up a small number of times. CDR3 DNA: TGTGCCAGCAGCCCCCGGGGTGGGACCCGAGCAACTAATGAAAAACTGTTTTTT. This encodes CASSPRGGTRATNEKLFF. V and J are TRBV7-9 and TRBJ1-4, with TRBD1 as a possible D gene (5 bases). The CDR3 extends over 18 amino acids. Germline CDR1 SEHNR, CDR2 FQNEAQ (reference sequence). Trimming left V 5 bases short and J 0 bases short, with 19 bases between.

V gene TRBV7-9 combines with J gene TRBJ1-1; D might be TRBD1 (5 bases). V was clipped by 6 bases and J by 9 bases, with 14 bases between them. The CDR3 is made up of 12 amino acids. Germline assignment: CDR1 SEHNR and CDR2 FQNEAQ (reference sequence). DNA of the CDR3: TGTGCCAGCAGTCTCCGGGACCGAAAAGCTTTCTTT. Translation gives CASSLRDRKAFF.

This rearrangement joins TRBV18 to TRBJ2-1; D may be TRBD1 or TRBD2 (5 bases each). The CDR3 is made up of 15 amino acids. Trimming took off 6 bases at V and 2 bases at J, with 14 bases between the two ends. CDR1 KGHSH and CDR2 LQKENI come from the germline V gene. This CDR3 is CASSPGDGPYNEQFF. The CDR3 DNA follows: TGTGCCAGCTCCCCCGGGGACGGCCCCTACAATGAGCAGTTCTTC.

This clonotype was seen a few times. The gene calls are TRBV6-5 and TRBJ2-5, with TRBD1 matching 9 bases. V dropped 0 bases and J dropped 4; count of bases not matched to a gene: 6. The CDR3 loop spans 16 amino acids. Germline V gene lookup returns CDR1 MNHEY and CDR2 SVGAGI. In nucleotides, the CDR3 is TGTGCCAGCAGTTACTCTAGGGACAGGGTTGGAGAGACCCAGTACTTC. Amino acids: CASSYSRDRVGETQYF.

The chain couples TRBV12-5 to TRBJ1-6; D may be TRBD1 (6 bases). V was cut by 1 base and J by 4 bases, with 11 bases left in between. Per the germline V gene, CDR1 is LGHNT and CDR2 is FRNRAP. The CDR3 loop spans 16 amino acids. CDR3 sequence reads: CASGLGWTDYNSPLHF. Written as DNA, the CDR3 is TGTGCTAGTGGTTTGGGTTGGACAGATTATAATTCACCCCTCCACTTT.

The rearrangement uses TRBV9 and TRBJ1-6; D perhaps matches TRBD1 (5 bases). The V gene's germline CDR1 is SGDLS and CDR2 YYNGEE. Trimming shortened V by 4 bases and J by 7 bases, and 21 bases separated the two germline ends. The length of the CDR3 is 17 residues. In DNA form, the CDR3 reads TGTGCCAGCAGCCTAGATCTAAGGGGTACGCAAAATTCACCCCTCCACTTT. This gives the protein CASSLDLRGTQNSPLHF.

This clonotype occurred once. The chain has TRBV12-3 or TRBV12-4 and TRBJ1-1, with 7 bases matching TRBD1. The CDR3 is 15 amino acids. After removal of 3 bases from V and 0 bases from J, the junction contained 4 bases not matched to a gene. CDR3 protein: CASSFETGLNTEAFF. The CDR3 coding sequence is TGTGCCAGCAGTTTCGAGACAGGGCTGAACACTGAAGCTTTCTTT.

The rearrangement links TRBV27 to TRBJ2-3; 8 bases match TRBD2. V lost 2 bases to trimming and J lost 2 bases; unmatched junction nucleotides: 9. There are 17 residues in the CDR3. Germline assignment: CDR1 MNHEY and CDR2 SMNVEV (reference sequence). CDR3 loop: CASSLRVAGRYTDTQYF. In DNA form, the CDR3 reads TGTGCCAGCAGTTTAAGGGTAGCGGGGCGATACACAGATACGCAGTATTTT.

This chain links TRBV19 with TRBJ1-5, with D unclear. The CDR3 has 14 residues. Deletions cut 7 bases from V and 5 bases from J, with 15 bases between. The V gene's germline CDR1 is LNHDA and CDR2 SQIVND (reference sequence). CDR3 nucleotides: TGTGCCAGTAAGATGGAGCCATCTGATCAGCCCCAGCATTTT. Translation: CASKMEPSDQPQHF.

This clonotype was counted ten times or more. The V call is TRBV7-2, the J call TRBJ1-4; possibly TRBD1 for D (5 bases). This CDR3 has 15 residues. From germline, CDR1 is SGHTA and CDR2 FQGNSA. V dropped 5 bases and J dropped 4 bases, with 14 bases sitting between them. The CDR3 coding sequence is TGTGCCAGCAGCATCGGGACGGTTATTAATGAAAAACTGTTTTTT. Amino acids: CASSIGTVINEKLFF.

This clonotype was seen a few times. The rearrangement uses TRBV12-3 or TRBV12-4 and TRBJ2-3; no definite D call. V shed 0 bases and J shed 1 base, with 8 bases lying between them. CDR3 length equals 15 residues. The CDR3 DNA reads as TGTGCCAGCAGTTTAGCGCTAGAAGGCACAGATACGCAGTATTTT. Translating it yields CASSLALEGTDTQYF.

The chain employs TRBV27 and TRBJ2-1; TRBD1 aligns across 9 bases. The CDR3 extends over 12 amino acids. CDR1 and CDR2 (germline): MNHEY, SMNVEV (reference sequence). Germline trimming cut 9 bases from V and 8 bases from J; bases unmatched to any gene: 5. The DNA of the CDR3 is TGTGCCAGTGGACAGGGGATCGATGAGCAGTTCTTC. Translation gives CASGQGIDEQFF.

Written as DNA, the CDR3 is TGCGCCAGCAGCCCCTCAGCCGGACAGGGAATAGTGCGAGGCTACACCTTC. Its protein is CASSPSAGQGIVRGYTF. The chain employs TRBV5-1 and TRBJ1-2; 8 nucleotides line up with TRBD1. Unmatched junction bases numbered 19, after V lost 4 bases and J lost 8 bases. Germline V CDR1 and CDR2: SGHRS, YFSETQ. The CDR3 spans 17 residues.

The chain is built from TRBV18 and TRBJ1-4, with D hard to call. CDR1 KGHSH and CDR2 LQKENI come from the germline V gene. The CDR3 has 15 amino acids. The V and J ends lost 5 bases and 8 bases respectively, with 18 bases between them. The CDR3 DNA reads as TGTGCCAGCTCATCATCAGTCAGGTTCGGGGAAAAACTGTTTTTT. Its protein is CASSSSVRFGEKLFF.

This clonotype was picked up a small number of times. The CDR3, as DNA: TGTGCCAGCAGACCGATCCGGGACAGGGGGCGGGTAACCGGGGAGCTGTTTTTT. Its protein product is CASRPIRDRGRVTGELFF. J is TRBJ2-2 and V is TRBV28; 12 positions match TRBD1. The V gene's germline CDR1 is MDHEN and CDR2 SYDVKM. The J segment lost 5 bases and the V segment lost 6 bases, leaving 13 bases of the junction unmatched. The CDR3 sequence is 18 residues long.

The chain carries TRBV12-3 or TRBV12-4 and TRBJ2-3, with a tentative D call TRBD2 (6 bases). Trimming removed 8 bases at V and 0 bases at J, with 21 bases between. This CDR3 spans 17 amino acids. The CDR3 region has the DNA TGTGCCAGCGGGTCGACATGGGGGGACTCTAGCACAGATACGCAGTATTTT. Protein sequence: CASGSTWGDSSTDTQYF.

Of note for this clonotype: The junction shows a germline mismatch at one end, possibly a read error. The rearrangement uses TRBV6-1 and TRBJ2-1; tentatively, D is TRBD2 (5 bases). The germline V gene encodes CDR1 MNHNS and CDR2 SASEGT. This CDR3 contains 13 residues. The CDR3 DNA sequence: TGTGCCAGCGGTGAAGCTAAGGACCGGGGGCAGTTCTTC. Translation gives CASGEAKDRGQFF.

This clonotype was detected a few times. V and J are TRBV6-5 and TRBJ2-5; 7 bases fit TRBD2. The germline V gene encodes CDR1 MNHEY and CDR2 SVGAGI. The junction had 12 bases not matched to a gene; V was cut back by 4 bases and J by 1 base. The CDR3 is 17 amino acids. The CDR3 loop is CASSSGTSWGGQETQYF. CDR3 nucleotide sequence: TGTGCCAGCAGTTCCGGGACCTCCTGGGGGGGCCAAGAGACCCAGTACTTC.

This clonotype was picked up a small number of times. This chain uses TRBV6-2 or TRBV6-3 with TRBJ1-3; D remains unclear. The germline CDR1 and CDR2 sequences are MNHEY and SVGEGT. Deletions cut 3 bases from V and 0 bases from J, with 9 bases between. The CDR3 has 15 residues. CDR3 residues: CASSYDVYSGNTIYF. For the CDR3, the DNA is TGTGCCAGCAGTTATGACGTGTACTCTGGAAACACCATATATTTT.

This clonotype was recorded many times. The chain joins TRBV2 to TRBJ2-1; D gene ambiguous. V was shortened by 2 bases and J by 0 bases, with 11 bases between the two germline ends. The CDR3 consists of 16 residues. CDR1 and CDR2 from the germline V gene are SNHLY and FYNNEI. DNA for the CDR3: TGTGCCAGCAGTGAAATTGAGGTTAGCTCCTACAATGAGCAGTTCTTC. Protein sequence: CASSEIEVSSYNEQFF.

This clonotype was detected only once. The V and J genes are TRBV18 and TRBJ2-2; either TRBD1 or TRBD2 may supply D (6 bases each). From germline, CDR1 is KGHSH and CDR2 LQKENI. The CDR3 runs to 16 residues. Trimming left V 6 bases short and J 0 bases short, with 14 bases between. The CDR3: CASSLEGGPNTGELFF. CDR3 nucleotides: TGTGCCAGCTCTCTCGAGGGGGGCCCGAACACCGGGGAGCTGTTTTTT.

As for this clonotype: The CDR3 does not close with the conserved phenylalanine or tryptophan, likely indicating a read error. This rearrangement joins TRBV4-2 to TRBJ2-1; 8 bases line up with TRBD2. V lost 4 bases and J lost 9; bases outside the gene matches: 2. This CDR3 is built from 12 residues. CDR1 is LGHNA, CDR2 YNFKEQ, per germline. The CDR3 loop reads CASSPGGGEQFL. For the CDR3, the DNA is TGTGCCAGCAGCCCGGGGGGGGGTGAGCAGTTCTTG.